These 8 T cell receptor beta chains came from one sample sequenced in a study of shared T cell receptors in the human thymus. Only in-frame clones appear in the TCRdb table, and some are missing; sequencing was by immunoSEQ multiplex PCR. The table lists about 660,000 clones, approximately 87% of them singletons. A further study also used this sample, focusing on human thymus T cells.

The sequencing input was thymocytes. The receptor source for this set is a boy under three years old with a congenital heart defect.

The rearrangement joins TRBV19 to TRBJ2-7, with 10 bases that match TRBD2. This CDR3 contains 16 residues. The trim removed 0 bases at V and 0 bases at J, leaving 2 bases unmatched. CDR1 is LNHDA, CDR2 SQIVND, per germline (reference sequence). CDR3 loop: CASSIEASGSSYEQYF. Here the CDR3 DNA reads TGTGCCAGTAGTATAGAGGCTAGCGGGAGCTCCTACGAGCAGTACTTC.

The DNA for the CDR3 is TGTGCCAGCAGTTTAAGCCGGGTCTATCGGCCCTCTGGGGCCAACGTCCTGACTTTC. It codes for CASSLSRVYRPSGANVLTF. The rearrangement joins TRBV27 to TRBJ2-6, with D unresolved. CDR3 length equals 19 residues. Per germline, CDR1 MNHEY and CDR2 SMNVEV (reference sequence). The V end lost 2 bases, the J end lost 0 bases, and 17 bases lay between the germline ends.

The rearrangement uses TRBV19 and TRBJ2-2; 10 bases fit TRBD2. The junction had 13 bases not matched to a gene; V was cut back by 5 bases and J by 4 bases. CDR1 LNHDA and CDR2 SQIVND come from the germline V gene (reference sequence). CDR3 size: 18 residues. The CDR3 DNA follows: TGTGCCAGTAGTCCCTTTCAGCTAGCGGGAGAGGTCACCGGGGAGCTGTTTTTT. Its translation: CASSPFQLAGEVTGELFF.

The chain recombines TRBV29-1 with TRBJ1-2, with 10 positions matching TRBD1. V trimming: 7 bases; J trimming: 7 bases; junction bases outside the gene matches: 9. Germline CDR1 and CDR2: SQVTM and ANQGSEA. The CDR3 has 13 amino acids. CDR3 amino acids: CSDKRQGAFGYTF. As DNA, the CDR3 is TGCAGCGACAAGCGACAGGGGGCTTTTGGCTACACCTTC.

The V and J genes are TRBV6-1 and TRBJ2-7, with no clear D. V lost 1 base, J lost 4 bases, and 11 bases lay in between. Germline loops: CDR1 MNHNS, CDR2 SASEGT. This CDR3 has 14 residues. The CDR3 DNA follows: TGTGCCAGCAGTGAAGTGGGCAGGCTGTACGAGCAGTACTTC. It is translated as CASSEVGRLYEQYF.

The chain is built from TRBV9 and TRBJ1-3; 7 bases are a match to TRBD1. Germline V CDR1 and CDR2: SGDLS, YYNGEE. The CDR3 covers 16 residues. V was clipped by 3 bases and J by 0 bases; unmatched bases: 6. The CDR3 region has the DNA TGTGCCAGCAGCGACGGACAGGATGGCTCTGGAAACACCATATATTTT. This encodes CASSDGQDGSGNTIYF.

This sequence joins TRBV11-1 and TRBJ1-1; TRBD1 aligns across 7 bases. In germline, CDR1 is SGHAT, CDR2 FQDESV (reference sequence). This CDR3 comprises 17 residues. V lost 7 bases to trimming and J lost 0 bases; unmatched junction nucleotides: 14. The CDR3 DNA is TGTGCCAGCACCCCAGGTTATAAGGGGGCATTGAACACTGAAGCTTTCTTT. Translation gives CASTPGYKGALNTEAFF. Looking up the rest from reference TRBV11-1 and TRBJ1-1 gives the full variable domain: EAEVAQSPRYKITEKSQAVAFWCDPISGHATLYWYRQILGQGPELLVQFQDESVVDDSQLPKDRFSAERLKGVDSTLKIQPAELGDSAMYLCASTPGYKGALNTEAFFGQGTRLTVV.

The rearrangement joins TRBV27 to TRBJ1-5; the match to TRBD1 covers 7 bases. Trimming cost V 6 bases and J 5 bases; bases outside gene matches: 7. CDR1 MNHEY and CDR2 SMNVEV come from the germline V gene (reference sequence). This CDR3 contains 14 residues. CDR3 bases: TGTGCCAGCAGCCGAACAGGGGAGCATCAGCCCCAGCATTTT. Residues: CASSRTGEHQPQHF.